The next 15 T cell receptor beta chains were all read from a single sample in a study of OX40 agonist ivuxolimab in advanced cancers. Method: immunoSEQ multiplex PCR; TCRdb's copy keeps in-frame clones and lacks some. The sample comprises tens of thousands of clones, nearly 90% of which are singletons, and roughly a sixth rests with the top ten. The source material was CD4+ or CD8+ T cells sorted from blood, sampled in a trial of the OX40 agonist ivuxolimab. The receptors here all came from an adult with an advanced solid tumor such as melanoma, head and neck, liver or kidney cancer.

This clone came up once. The rearrangement uses TRBV7-9 and TRBJ1-6, with unresolved D. Germline V lookup: CDR1 SEHNR, CDR2 FQNEAQ (reference sequence). The V end was cut by 4 bases, the J end by 13 bases, with 14 bases between. The CDR3 is 13 residues long. The CDR3 coding sequence is TGTGCCAGCAGCTCGGGCCAGTTGCACCCCCTCCACTTT. Amino acids: CASSSGQLHPLHF.

The J gene is TRBJ2-7, the V gene TRBV4-1; D possibly uses TRBD1 or TRBD2 (5 bases each). V gave up 3 bases and J gave up 3 bases, with 9 bases separating them. The CDR3 is 13 residues long. From germline, CDR1 is MGHRA and CDR2 YSYEKL. CDR3 sequence (DNA): TGCGCCAGCAGCCACGGGACGGGCTACGAGCAGTACGTC. This sequence encodes CASSHGTGYEQYV.

The rearrangement joins TRBV14 to TRBJ1-2; a possible D gene is TRBD1 (5 bases). CDR3 length: 13 residues. The germline V gene encodes CDR1 SGHDN and CDR2 FVKESK. Between the trimmed V and J ends, which lost 0 bases and 6 bases, there was a span of 8 bases. The CDR3 protein is CASSQENRHGYTF. The CDR3 DNA sequence: TGTGCCAGCAGCCAAGAAAACAGGCATGGCTACACCTTC. Looking up the rest from reference TRBV14 and TRBJ1-2 gives the full variable domain: EAGVTQFPSHSVIEKGQTVTLRCDPISGHDNLYWYRRVMGKEIKFLLHFVKESKQDESGMPNNRFLAERTGGTYSTLKVQPAELEDSGVYFCASSQENRHGYTFGSGTRLTVV.

The chain couples TRBV11-2 to TRBJ2-5, with 9 bases identical to TRBD2. Germline V gives CDR1 SGHAT, CDR2 FQNNGV. The CDR3 has 14 residues. V was pared by 0 bases and J by 7 bases, with 3 bases of the junction left unmatched. The CDR3 spells CASSLEGSGGTQYF. The DNA of the CDR3 is TGTGCCAGCAGCTTAGAGGGTAGCGGGGGGACCCAGTACTTC.

The genes are TRBV6-6 and TRBJ1-4, with a tentative D call TRBD1 (6 bases). The V gene's germline CDR1 is MNHNY and CDR2 SVGAGI (reference sequence). The CDR3 has 13 residues. The V and J ends lost 3 bases and 7 bases respectively, with 9 bases between them. In DNA, the CDR3 is TGTGCCAGCAGTTATGGACAGCTTGAAAAACTGTTTTTT. It specifies CASSYGQLEKLFF.

This rearrangement joins TRBV18 to TRBJ1-1, with D unclear. CDR1 is KGHSH and CDR2 is LQKENI in the germline V gene. The CDR3 consists of 14 residues. Trimming removed 1 base from V and 0 bases from J, with 6 bases in between. CDR3 bases: TGTGCCAGCTCACCACTGGATATGAACACTGAAGCTTTCTTT. This gives the protein CASSPLDMNTEAFF.

This clone was recorded once. This chain joins TRBV4-1 and TRBJ2-2; D is unclear. V was trimmed by 1 base and J by 4 bases, leaving 13 bases between them. Germline CDR1 MGHRA, CDR2 YSYEKL. The length of the CDR3 is 16 residues. CDR3 nucleotides: TGCGCCAGCAGCCAAGTCTTAGGGCAGCCCACCGGGGAGCTGTTTTTT. It yields the protein CASSQVLGQPTGELFF.

The gene calls are TRBV27 and TRBJ2-1, with 13 bases identical to TRBD2. The CDR3 length is 16 residues. Germline CDR1 reads MNHEY; CDR2 reads SMNVEV (reference sequence). V trimming: 3 bases; J trimming: 7 bases; junction bases outside the gene matches: 6. CDR3 sequence (DNA): TGTGCCAGCAGTTTCCTGACTAGCGGGGGGCTAAATGAGCAGTTCTTC. It encodes CASSFLTSGGLNEQFF.

The rearrangement joins TRBV5-4 to TRBJ1-3; D not resolved. CDR1 is SGHNT, CDR2 YYREEE, per germline (reference sequence). The V end lost 2 bases, the J end lost 0 bases, and 9 bases lay between the germline ends. The CDR3 has 15 residues. This CDR3 reads CASSLTGPSGNTIYF. The CDR3 nucleotides read TGTGCCAGCAGCTTAACGGGCCCCTCTGGAAACACCATATATTTT. Filled out from reference TRBV5-4 and TRBJ1-3, the complete variable domain reads ETGVTQSPTHLIKTRGQQVTLRCSSQSGHNTVSWYQQALGQGPQFIFQYYREEENGRGNFPPRFSGLQFPNYSSELNVNALELDDSALYLCASSLTGPSGNTIYFGEGSWLTVV.

This clone showed up just once. The chain recombines TRBV9 with TRBJ1-3, with D hard to call. Germline V gene lookup returns CDR1 SGDLS and CDR2 YYNGEE. V lost 4 bases to trimming and J lost 3 bases, with 20 bases between them. The CDR3 covers 17 residues. CDR3 sequence reads: CASSPDGEGGFGNTIYF. In DNA form, the CDR3 reads TGTGCCAGCAGCCCCGATGGGGAGGGAGGTTTTGGAAACACCATATATTTT.

This chain connects TRBV5-1 to TRBJ2-7; 10 nucleotides align to TRBD2. Germline-derived CDR1 and CDR2 are SGHRS and YFSETQ. The CDR3 consists of 17 residues. Trimming took 1 base from V and 1 from J; bases not matched to a gene: 8. Here the CDR3 DNA reads TGCGCCAGCAGCTTGACCCTAGCGGGGGAGAGTTCCTACGAGCAGTACTTC. Protein: CASSLTLAGESSYEQYF.

The chain links TRBV6-5 to TRBJ1-5, with no clear D. Trimming removed 7 bases at V and 4 bases at J, with 11 bases between. This CDR3 has 13 amino acids. Germline values: CDR1 MNHEY, CDR2 SVGAGI. CDR3 coding DNA: TGTGCCAGCAAGGGTAGGGAAAATCAGCCCCAGCATTTT. It is translated as CASKGRENQPQHF.

CDR3 bases: TGCGCCAGCAGCCAAGATTGGGGAGCGTCGGGCACTGAAGCTTTCTTT. Protein product: CASSQDWGASGTEAFF. The V call is TRBV4-3, the J call TRBJ1-1; D ambiguous. Trimming left V 0 bases short and J 4 bases short, with 15 bases between. Germline CDR1 and CDR2: LGHNA and YSLEER. The CDR3 contains 16 residues.

The genes are TRBV6-5 and TRBJ2-1; D could derive from TRBD1 or TRBD2 (6 bases each). CDR1 and CDR2 from the germline V gene are MNHEY and SVGAGI. CDR3 size: 15 residues. V dropped 2 bases and J dropped 4 bases, with 12 bases sitting between them. In DNA form, the CDR3 reads TGTGCCAGCAGTTACATGGGGGGCCCTTACAATGAGCAGTTCTTC. The encoded protein is CASSYMGGPYNEQFF.

V gene TRBV7-2 combines with J gene TRBJ1-1, with D maybe TRBD1 (6 bases). Deletions cut 2 bases from V and 5 bases from J, with 12 bases between. CDR3 size: 14 residues. Looked up from germline, CDR1 is SGHTA and CDR2 is FQGNSA. The DNA of the CDR3 is TGTGCCAGCAGCTTACATTCAGGGGAGACTGAAGCTTTCTTT. The encoded protein is CASSLHSGETEAFF.